This record looks at one T cell receptor (beta chain) sequence and its context. This sample is drawn from a study of blood T cell repertoires in COVID-19. Study-wide context: Italy, Spain and the United States were the sources of the convalescent and acute COVID-19 samples. From T cells, B-cell-depleted T cells, or PBMCs came the material, which was cDNA or gDNA.

The ends were cut back, 5 bases at V and 4 bases at J, with 15 bases in the middle. The germline V gene has CDR1 MDHEN and CDR2 SYDVKM. The CDR3 is made up of 15 amino acids. Study processing details: The authors estimated nucleated cell counts from reference gene primer amplification. Produced via immunoSEQ multiplex PCR; TCRdb's table is partial and in-frame only. V and J calls and clone size come straight from that table; D and trimming were deduced from the DNA. The data contain about 64,000 clones, under 90% of them singletons. The sample consisted of peripheral blood. The gene calls are TRBV28 and TRBJ1-3, with D uncertain. The receptor was isolated from a man aged 45-65 years with active COVID-19. For the CDR3, the DNA is TGTGCCAGCAGTATGCCACGACGGGGAGGAAACACCATATATTTT. It specifies CASSMPRRGGNTIYF.